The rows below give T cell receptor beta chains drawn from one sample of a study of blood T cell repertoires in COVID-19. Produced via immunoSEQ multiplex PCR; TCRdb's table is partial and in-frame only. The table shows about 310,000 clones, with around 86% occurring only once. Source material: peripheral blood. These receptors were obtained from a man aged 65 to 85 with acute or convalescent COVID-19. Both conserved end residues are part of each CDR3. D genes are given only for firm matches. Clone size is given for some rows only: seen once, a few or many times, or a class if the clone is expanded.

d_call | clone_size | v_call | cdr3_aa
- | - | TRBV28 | CASRRGTSGKLFF
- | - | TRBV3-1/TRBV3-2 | CASSQAQGGTYEQYF
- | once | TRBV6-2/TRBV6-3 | CASSYSTGNGYTF
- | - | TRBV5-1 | CASSLAIGGGNEQYF
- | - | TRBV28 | CASSLGGAGENEKLFF
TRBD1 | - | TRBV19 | CALSGDRGYEQYF
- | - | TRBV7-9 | CASSPRGGYETQYF
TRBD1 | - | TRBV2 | CASSVGQTAYGYTF
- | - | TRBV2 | CASSNNRDPPLHF
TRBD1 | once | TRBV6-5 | CASSPPGQGLEYF
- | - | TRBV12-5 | CASGLGSQPQHF
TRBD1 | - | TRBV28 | CASSLQGDYGYTF
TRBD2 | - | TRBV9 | CASRAHGLAADTQYF
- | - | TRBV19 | CASSLFAGATYEQYF
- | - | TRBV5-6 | CASSLARLSYEQYF
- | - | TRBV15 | CATRLEAYNSPLHF
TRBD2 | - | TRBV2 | CASRILRGVTGELFF
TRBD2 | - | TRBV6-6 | CASSKLAGGRETQYF
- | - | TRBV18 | CASSPPSSYEQYF
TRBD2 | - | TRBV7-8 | CASSLSSGGGETQYF
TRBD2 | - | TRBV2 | CASRPRRLAGGLNSYNEQFF
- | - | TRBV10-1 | CARLRLADNEQFF
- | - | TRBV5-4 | CASSRTGMNTEAFF
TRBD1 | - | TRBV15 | CATRKPQGLNEQYF
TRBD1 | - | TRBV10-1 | CASSESGRGSAEAFF
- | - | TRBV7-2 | CASSLGPGVGGETQYF
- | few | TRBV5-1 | CASSYQGYGLNTEAFF
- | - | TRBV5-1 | CASSQGSGNQPQHF
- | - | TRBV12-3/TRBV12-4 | CASSAGEETQYF
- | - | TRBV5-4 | CASSLAGGRGELFF
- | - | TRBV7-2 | CASSPMQRAQETQYF
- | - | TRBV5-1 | CASSSRDPPREKLFF